Listed below are T cell receptor beta chains from one sample, sequenced in a study of identical twins. TCRdb processed the 5' RACE reads anew with MiXCR; each CDR3 protein has one entry. This sample yields 570,000 or so distinct CDR3 sequences, of which roughly 9.9% are seen a single time; 2.5% to 3.5% belongs to the top ten. The sample was also reused in another study, on yellow fever vaccine responses in identical twins.

Specimen: PBMCs. Source of these receptors: a woman aged 18-29 years in good health. Each CDR3 is given with its conserved first and last residue. A D gene is named only where the DNA matches it firmly. Clone size, where shown, is once, few, many, or a class for clones that have expanded.

clone_size	v_call	d_call	j_call	cdr3_nt	cdr3_aa
.	TRBV5-1	TRBD1	TRBJ2-7	TGCGCCAGCAGCTTTGGGACAGGAGGAGTGCAGTACTTC	CASSFGTGGVQYF
few	TRBV11-2	.	TRBJ2-1	TGTGCCAGCAGCGGGGGAGTGGCTACCGTGGGTTGGGTGCAGTTCTTC	CASSGGVATVGWVQFF
.	TRBV10-3	TRBD1	TRBJ2-1	TGTGCCACGAAACGGGACAGGGATAACAATGAGCAGTTCTTC	CATKRDRDNNEQFF
.	TRBV12-3/TRBV12-4	.	TRBJ2-1	TGTGCCAGCATGGAGGGGCATTCGAGCAATGAGCAGTTCTTC	CASMEGHSSNEQFF
few	TRBV29-1	TRBD1	TRBJ2-5	TGCAGCGTTGAACTCCTCCTCACAGGGGTTGTGGAGACCCAGTACTTC	CSVELLLTGVVETQYF
.	TRBV7-2	TRBD2	TRBJ2-5	TGTGCCAGCAGCGGCGCCCGAAGCGGGGGGGGTAAAGAGACCCAGTACTTC	CASSGARSGGGKETQYF
.	TRBV15	TRBD2	TRBJ2-1	TGTGCCACCAGCAGAGGGACTAGCGGGAGGTGGCTTAACAATGAGCAGTTCTTC	CATSRGTSGRWLNNEQFF
few	TRBV9	TRBD1	TRBJ1-6	TGTGCCAGCAGCGTTCAGGGGGCAGGTTCACCCCTCCACTTT	CASSVQGAGSPLHF
few	TRBV19	.	TRBJ2-3	TGTGCCAGTTCGCTAGCCCAGCCTCGAGATACGCAGTATTTT	CASSLAQPRDTQYF
.	TRBV6-2/TRBV6-3	.	TRBJ1-5	TGTGCCAGCAGTTACTCGTTAATTGCAGTTCGGACGGAAGATAGCAATCAGCCCCAGCATTTT	CASSYSLIAVRTEDSNQPQHF
many	TRBV29-1	.	TRBJ2-2	TGCAGCGTTGGTTTTCACACCGGGGAGCTGTTTTTT	CSVGFHTGELFF
few	TRBV9	TRBD2	TRBJ2-3	TGTGCCAGCAGCGCCCCATCCCTAGCGGGAGGTTCAGATACGCAGTATTTT	CASSAPSLAGGSDTQYF
many	TRBV5-1	.	TRBJ2-1	TGCGCCAGCAGCTTGGCCGGGTATAACAATGAGCAGTTCTTC	CASSLAGYNNEQFF
.	TRBV2	.	TRBJ2-1	TGTGCCAGCAGTGAATTCCGGGGGCGTTCCTACAATGAGCAGTTCTTC	CASSEFRGRSYNEQFF
many	TRBV7-3	TRBD1	TRBJ2-2	TGTGCCAGCAGCCAACAAAGGGACAGGGGCACGAACACCGGGGAGCTGTTTTTT	CASSQQRDRGTNTGELFF